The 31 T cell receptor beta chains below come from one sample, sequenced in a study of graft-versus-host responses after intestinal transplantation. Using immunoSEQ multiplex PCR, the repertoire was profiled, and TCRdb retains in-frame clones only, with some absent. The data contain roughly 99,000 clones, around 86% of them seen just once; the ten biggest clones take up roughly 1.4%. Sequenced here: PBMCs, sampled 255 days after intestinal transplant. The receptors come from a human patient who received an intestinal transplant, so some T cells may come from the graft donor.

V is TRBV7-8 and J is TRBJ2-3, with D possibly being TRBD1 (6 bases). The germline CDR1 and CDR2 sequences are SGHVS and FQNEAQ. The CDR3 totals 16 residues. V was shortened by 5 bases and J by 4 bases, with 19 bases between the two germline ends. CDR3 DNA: TGTGCCAGCAGCGTACCGCAGGGGAAAGGACCAGATACGCAGTATTTT. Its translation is CASSVPQGKGPDTQYF.

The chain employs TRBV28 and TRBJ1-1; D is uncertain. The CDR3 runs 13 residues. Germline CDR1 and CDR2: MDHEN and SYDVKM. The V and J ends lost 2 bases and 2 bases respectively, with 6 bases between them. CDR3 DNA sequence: TGTGCCAGCAGTTTAGACCGTAACACTGAAGCTTTCTTT. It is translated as CASSLDRNTEAFF.

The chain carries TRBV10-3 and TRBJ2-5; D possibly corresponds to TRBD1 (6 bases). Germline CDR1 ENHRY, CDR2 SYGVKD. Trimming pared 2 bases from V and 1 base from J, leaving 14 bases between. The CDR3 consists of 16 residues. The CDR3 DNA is TGTGCCATCAGTGAGGGAGGACGAGGGGGCCAAGAGACCCAGTACTTC. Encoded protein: CAISEGGRGGQETQYF.

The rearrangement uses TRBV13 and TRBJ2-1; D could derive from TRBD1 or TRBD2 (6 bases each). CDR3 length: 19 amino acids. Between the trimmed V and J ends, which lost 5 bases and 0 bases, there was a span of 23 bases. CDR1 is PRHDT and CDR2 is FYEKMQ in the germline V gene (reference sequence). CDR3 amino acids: CASSGRGGRRGSSYNEQFF. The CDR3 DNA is TGTGCCAGCAGCGGGCGAGGGGGGAGGAGAGGAAGCTCCTACAATGAGCAGTTCTTC.

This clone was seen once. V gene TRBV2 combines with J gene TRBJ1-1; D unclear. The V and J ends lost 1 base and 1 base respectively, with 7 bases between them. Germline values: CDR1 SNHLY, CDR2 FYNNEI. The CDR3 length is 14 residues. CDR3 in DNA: TGTGCCAGCAGTGAAGTGGAGGGGAACACTGAAGCTTTCTTT. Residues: CASSEVEGNTEAFF.

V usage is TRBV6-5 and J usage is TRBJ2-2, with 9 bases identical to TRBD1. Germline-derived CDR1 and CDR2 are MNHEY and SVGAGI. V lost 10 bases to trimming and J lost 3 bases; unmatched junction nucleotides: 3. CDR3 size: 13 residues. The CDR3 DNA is TGTGCCACAAGGACAGGGGACACCGGGGAGCTGTTTTTT. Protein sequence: CATRTGDTGELFF.

The CDR3 protein is CASSLSDEQFF. The CDR3 DNA reads TGTGCCAGCAGCTTAAGCGATGAGCAGTTCTTC. The chain links TRBV11-2 to TRBJ2-1; no definite D call. The CDR3 is 11 residues long. Trimming took 2 bases from V and 8 from J, leaving 4 bases between them. The germline V gene encodes CDR1 SGHAT and CDR2 FQNNGV.

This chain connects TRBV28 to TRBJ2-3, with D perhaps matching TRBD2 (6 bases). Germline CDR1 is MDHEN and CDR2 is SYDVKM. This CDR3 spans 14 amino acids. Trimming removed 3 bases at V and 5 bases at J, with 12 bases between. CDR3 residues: CASSFWRAIDTQYF. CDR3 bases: TGTGCCAGCAGTTTTTGGAGGGCCATAGATACGCAGTATTTT.

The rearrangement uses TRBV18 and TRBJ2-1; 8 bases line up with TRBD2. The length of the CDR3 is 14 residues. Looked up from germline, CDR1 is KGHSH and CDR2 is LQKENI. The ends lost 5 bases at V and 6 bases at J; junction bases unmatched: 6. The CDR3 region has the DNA TGTGCCAGCTCATGGATAGCGGGGCCCAATGAGCAGTTCTTC. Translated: CASSWIAGPNEQFF.

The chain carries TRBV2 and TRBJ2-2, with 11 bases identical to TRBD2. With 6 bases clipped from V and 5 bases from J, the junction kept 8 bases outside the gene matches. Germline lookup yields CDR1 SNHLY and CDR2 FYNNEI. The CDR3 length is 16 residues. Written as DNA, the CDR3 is TGTGCCAGCAGCTTGAGTAGCGGGGGGGTGACCGGGGAGCTGTTTTTT. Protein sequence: CASSLSSGGVTGELFF. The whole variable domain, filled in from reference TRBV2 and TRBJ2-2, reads EPEVTQTPSHQVTQMGQEVILRCVPISNHLYFYWYRQILGQKVEFLVSFYNNEISEKSEIFDDQFSVERPDGSNFTLKIRSTKLEDSAMYFCASSLSSGGVTGELFFGEGSRLTVL.

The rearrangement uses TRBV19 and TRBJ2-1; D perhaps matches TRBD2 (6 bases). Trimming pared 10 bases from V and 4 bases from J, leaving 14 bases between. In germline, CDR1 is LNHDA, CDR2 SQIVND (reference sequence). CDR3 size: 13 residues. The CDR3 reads CATSGGPYNEQFF. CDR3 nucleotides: TGTGCCACTTCTGGAGGGCCGTACAATGAGCAGTTCTTC.

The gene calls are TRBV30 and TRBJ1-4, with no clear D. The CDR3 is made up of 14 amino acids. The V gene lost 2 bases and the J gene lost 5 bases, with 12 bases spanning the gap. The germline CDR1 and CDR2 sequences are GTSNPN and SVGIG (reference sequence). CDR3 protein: CAWSRVTPNEKLFF. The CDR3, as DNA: TGTGCCTGGAGTCGGGTTACTCCCAATGAAAAACTGTTTTTT.

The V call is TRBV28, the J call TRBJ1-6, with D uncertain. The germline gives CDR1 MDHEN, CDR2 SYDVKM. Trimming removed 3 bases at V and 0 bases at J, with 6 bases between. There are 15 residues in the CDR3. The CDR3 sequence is CASSFRSSYNSPLHF. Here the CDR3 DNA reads TGTGCCAGCAGTTTTCGGAGCTCCTATAATTCACCCCTCCACTTT. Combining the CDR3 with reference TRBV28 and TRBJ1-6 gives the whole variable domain DVKVTQSSRYLVKRTGEKVFLECVQDMDHENMFWYRQDPGLGLRLIYFSYDVKMKEKGDIPEGYSVSREKKERFSLILESASTNQTSMYLCASSFRSSYNSPLHFGNGTRLTVT.

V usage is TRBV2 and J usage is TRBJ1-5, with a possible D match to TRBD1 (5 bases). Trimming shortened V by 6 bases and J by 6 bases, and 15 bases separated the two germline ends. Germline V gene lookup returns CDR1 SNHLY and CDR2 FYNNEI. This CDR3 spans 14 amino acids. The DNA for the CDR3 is TGTGCCAGCAGCCTAGCAGGGTCGGGTCAGCCCCAGCATTTT. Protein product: CASSLAGSGQPQHF.

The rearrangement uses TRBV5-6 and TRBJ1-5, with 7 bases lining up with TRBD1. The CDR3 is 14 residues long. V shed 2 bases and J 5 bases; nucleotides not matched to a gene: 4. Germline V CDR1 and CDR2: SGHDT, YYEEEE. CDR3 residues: CASSLQGQYQPQHF. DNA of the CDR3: TGTGCCAGCAGCTTACAGGGACAGTATCAGCCCCAGCATTTT.

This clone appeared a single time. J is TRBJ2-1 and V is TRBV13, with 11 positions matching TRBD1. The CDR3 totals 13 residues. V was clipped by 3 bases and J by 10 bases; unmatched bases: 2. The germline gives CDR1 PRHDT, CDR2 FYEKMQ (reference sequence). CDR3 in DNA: TGTGCCAGCAGCTTTGGGACAGGGGGAGAGCAGTTCTTC. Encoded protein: CASSFGTGGEQFF.

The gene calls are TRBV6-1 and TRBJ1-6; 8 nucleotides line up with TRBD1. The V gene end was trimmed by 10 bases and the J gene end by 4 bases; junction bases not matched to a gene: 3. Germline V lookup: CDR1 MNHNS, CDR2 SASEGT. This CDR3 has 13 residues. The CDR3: CATWDRYNSPLHF. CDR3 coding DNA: TGTGCCACCTGGGACAGGTATAATTCACCCCTCCACTTT.

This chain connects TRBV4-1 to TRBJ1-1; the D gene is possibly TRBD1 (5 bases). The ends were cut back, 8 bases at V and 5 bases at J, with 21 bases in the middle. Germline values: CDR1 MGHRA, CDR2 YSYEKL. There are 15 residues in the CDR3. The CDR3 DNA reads TGCGCCAGCTCAGGGCTGCAGGGAATGAGGACTGAAGCTTTCTTT. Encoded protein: CASSGLQGMRTEAFF.

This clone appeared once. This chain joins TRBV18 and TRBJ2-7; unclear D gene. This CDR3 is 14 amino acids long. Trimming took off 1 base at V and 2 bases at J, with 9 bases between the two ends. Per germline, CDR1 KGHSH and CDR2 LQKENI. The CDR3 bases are TGTGCCAGCTCACCACAGATAGAGCCCTACGAGCAGTACTTC. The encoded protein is CASSPQIEPYEQYF.

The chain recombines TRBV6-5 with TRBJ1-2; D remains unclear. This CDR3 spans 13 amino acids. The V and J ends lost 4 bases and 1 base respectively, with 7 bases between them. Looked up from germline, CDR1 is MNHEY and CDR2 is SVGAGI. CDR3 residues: CASSSVNNYGYTF. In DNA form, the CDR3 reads TGTGCCAGCAGTTCTGTCAATAACTATGGCTACACCTTC.

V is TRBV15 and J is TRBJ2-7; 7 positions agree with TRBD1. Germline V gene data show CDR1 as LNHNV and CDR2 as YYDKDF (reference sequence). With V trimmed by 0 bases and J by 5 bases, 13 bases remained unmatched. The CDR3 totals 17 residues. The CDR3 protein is CATSREPQGGYFDEQYF. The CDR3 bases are TGTGCCACCAGCAGAGAACCCCAAGGGGGCTATTTCGACGAGCAGTACTTC.

In DNA, the CDR3 is TGTGCCAGCGATATAACAGGCCTGAACTATGGCTACACCTTC. It is translated as CASDITGLNYGYTF. The chain is built from TRBV6-6 and TRBJ1-2; possibly TRBD1 for D (5 bases). The CDR3 is 14 residues long. Per germline, CDR1 MNHNY and CDR2 SVGAGI (reference sequence). V dropped 8 bases and J dropped 2 bases, with 15 bases sitting between them.

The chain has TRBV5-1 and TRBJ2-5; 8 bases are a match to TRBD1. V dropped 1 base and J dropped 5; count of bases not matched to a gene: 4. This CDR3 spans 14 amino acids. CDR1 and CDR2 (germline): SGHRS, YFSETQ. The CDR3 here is CASSLRAGGETQYF. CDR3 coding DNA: TGCGCCAGCAGCTTGAGGGCAGGGGGCGAGACCCAGTACTTC. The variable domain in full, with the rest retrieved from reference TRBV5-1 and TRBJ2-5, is KAGVTQTPRYLIKTRGQQVTLSCSPISGHRSVSWYQQTPGQGLQFLFEYFSETQRNKGNFPGRFSGRQFSNSRSEMNVSTLELGDSALYLCASSLRAGGETQYFGPGTRLLVL.

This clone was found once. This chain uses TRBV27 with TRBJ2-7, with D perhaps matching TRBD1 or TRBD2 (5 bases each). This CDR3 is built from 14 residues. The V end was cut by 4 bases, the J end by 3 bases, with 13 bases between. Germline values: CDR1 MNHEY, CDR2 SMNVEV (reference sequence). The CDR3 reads CASSSRDGRYEQYF. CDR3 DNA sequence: TGTGCCAGCAGTTCCAGGGACGGGCGCTACGAGCAGTACTTC.

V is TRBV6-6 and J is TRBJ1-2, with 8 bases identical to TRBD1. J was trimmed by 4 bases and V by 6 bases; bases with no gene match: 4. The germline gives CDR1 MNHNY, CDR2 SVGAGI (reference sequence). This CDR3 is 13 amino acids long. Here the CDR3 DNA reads TGTGCCAGCAGGGACAGGGATCTCTATGGCTACACCTTC. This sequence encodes CASRDRDLYGYTF.

The CDR3 loop is CASSLRVGGQPQHF. The CDR3 DNA reads as TGTGCCAGCAGTTTGCGGGTTGGGGGACAGCCCCAGCATTTT. This chain joins TRBV6-5 and TRBJ1-5, with D perhaps matching TRBD1 (5 bases). CDR1 MNHEY and CDR2 SVGAGI come from the germline V gene. The CDR3 covers 14 residues. Trimming pared 4 bases from V and 7 bases from J, leaving 14 bases between.

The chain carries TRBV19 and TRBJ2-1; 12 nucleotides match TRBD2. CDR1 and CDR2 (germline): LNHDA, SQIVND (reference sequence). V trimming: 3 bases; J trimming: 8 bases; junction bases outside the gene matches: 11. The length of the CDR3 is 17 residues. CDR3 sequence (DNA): TGTGCCAGTAGTATCGCTCTAGCGGGGGGGCGAGGAGATGAGCAGTTCTTC. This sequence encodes CASSIALAGGRGDEQFF.

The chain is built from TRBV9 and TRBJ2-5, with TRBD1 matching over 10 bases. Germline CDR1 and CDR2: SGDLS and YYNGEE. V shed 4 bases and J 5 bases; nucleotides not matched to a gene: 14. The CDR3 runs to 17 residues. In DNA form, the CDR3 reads TGTGCCAGCAGCAACCGGGACAGGGGAATTTTGGGGGAGACCCAGTACTTC. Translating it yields CASSNRDRGILGETQYF.

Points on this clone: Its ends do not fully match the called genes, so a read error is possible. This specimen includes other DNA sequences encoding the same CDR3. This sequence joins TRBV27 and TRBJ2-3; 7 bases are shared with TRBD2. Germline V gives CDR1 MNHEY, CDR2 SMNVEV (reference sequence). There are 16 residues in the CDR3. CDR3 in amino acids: CASSLWGGTSTDTQYF. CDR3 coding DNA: TGTGCCAGCAGTTTATGGGGGGGGACGTCCACAGATACACAGTATTTT.

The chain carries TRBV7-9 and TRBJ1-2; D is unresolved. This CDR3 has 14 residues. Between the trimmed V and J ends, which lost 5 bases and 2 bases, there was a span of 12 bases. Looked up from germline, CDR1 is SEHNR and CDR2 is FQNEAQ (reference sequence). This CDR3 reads CASSLQQQNYGYTF. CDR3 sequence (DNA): TGTGCCAGCAGCCTTCAACAACAGAACTATGGCTACACCTTC.

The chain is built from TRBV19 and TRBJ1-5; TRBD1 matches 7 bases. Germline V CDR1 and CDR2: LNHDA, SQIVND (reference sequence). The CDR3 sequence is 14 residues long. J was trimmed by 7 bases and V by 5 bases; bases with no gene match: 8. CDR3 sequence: CASSPDRAVQPQHF. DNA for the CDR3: TGTGCCAGTAGTCCCGACAGGGCGGTACAGCCCCAGCATTTT. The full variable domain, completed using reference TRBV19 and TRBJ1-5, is DGGITQSPKYLFRKEGQNVTLSCEQNLNHDAMYWYRQDPGQGLRLIYYSQIVNDFQKGDIAEGYSVSREKKESFPLTVTSAQKNPTAFYLCASSPDRAVQPQHFGDGTRLSIL.